Included here is one TCR beta chain sequence, with context. As handled by the study authors: Estimated nucleated cell counts came from reference gene primer amplification. Measured with immunoSEQ multiplex PCR; TCRdb has only the in-frame clones, and not every one. V and J calls and clone size are given by that table; D and trimming were obtained from the DNA. The sample lists approximately 240,000 clones; 83% were seen once. The data were taken from a study of blood T cell repertoires in COVID-19. Study context: T cells, B-cell-depleted T cells, or PBMCs supplied cDNA or gDNA.

Sequenced input: peripheral blood. This TCR derives from a woman in her 30s with COVID-19, enrolled during active disease.

CDR3 sequence: CASSLSRAGTEAFF. Here the CDR3 DNA reads TGTGCCAGCAGTTTATCCAGGGCTGGCACTGAAGCTTTCTTT. The rearrangement joins TRBV27 to TRBJ1-1, with a possible D match to TRBD1 (5 bases). The germline V gene has CDR1 MNHEY and CDR2 SMNVEV (reference sequence). V lost 0 bases to trimming and J lost 4 bases, with 9 bases between them. This CDR3 has 14 amino acids.